The next 19 T cell receptor beta chains were all read from a single sample in a study of cytomegalovirus exposure and HLA in healthy donors (dated by TCRdb to the late 2010s). The library came from the immunoSEQ multiplex PCR assay. For the multiplex PCR, a mixture combining 60 forward primers for TCR Vbeta segments and 13 reverse primers for TCR Jbeta segments was used. Entries here come from immuneACCESS through TCRdb and include only in-frame sequences with V and J called. Some clones fail to appear in such tables; in the studies checked, an unresolved V gene covers under half of the shortfall, and the cause of the remainder is unknown. This sample holds 100,000 to 150,000 clones; 78% were observed only once. Jointly, the top ten make up about 6% of the sample. The sample was PBMCs. The receptors were sampled from a woman between 35 and 50 years old in good health and CMV-seronegative.

The chain couples TRBV28 to TRBJ2-7; possible D gene TRBD1, 6 bases. The ends were cut back, 6 bases at V and 6 bases at J, with 12 bases in the middle. CDR3 length equals 12 residues. Germline V gene lookup returns CDR1 MDHEN and CDR2 SYDVKM. CDR3 bases: TGTGCCAGCAGGACCACAGGGTTCGAGCAGTACTTC. The encoded protein is CASRTTGFEQYF.

Written as DNA, the CDR3 is TGTGCCAGCAGTTTCGGTCAGCGTAATCAGCCCCAGCATTTT. Protein product: CASSFGQRNQPQHF. The rearrangement uses TRBV28 and TRBJ1-5, with unresolved D. The germline V and J ends were trimmed by 3 bases and 4 bases, with 10 bases remaining between them. The CDR3 is 14 residues long. The germline CDR1 and CDR2 sequences are MDHEN and SYDVKM.

This chain joins TRBV18 and TRBJ1-1; TRBD1 agrees at 8 bases. The V segment lost 3 bases and the J segment 1 base; nucleotides outside the gene matches: 4. The CDR3 loop spans 15 amino acids. Germline V gene sequence: CDR1 KGHSH, CDR2 LQKENI. CDR3: CASSPDRGRNTEAFF. The CDR3 nucleotides are TGTGCCAGCTCACCCGACAGGGGAAGGAACACTGAAGCTTTCTTT.

This chain connects TRBV10-1 to TRBJ2-1; 12 nucleotides agree with TRBD2. The CDR3 contains 13 residues. Per germline, CDR1 WNHNN and CDR2 SYGVQD (reference sequence). Losses at the gene ends were 5 bases for V and 7 bases for J; bases not matched to a gene: 0. CDR3 loop: CASSLAGGNEQFF. The CDR3 nucleotides are TGCGCCAGCAGTCTAGCGGGAGGGAATGAGCAGTTCTTC.

This clone was counted a single time. This chain uses TRBV28 with TRBJ1-2; D gene uncertain. Germline CDR1 MDHEN, CDR2 SYDVKM. Trimming took off 2 bases at V and 1 base at J, with 5 bases between the two ends. This CDR3 comprises 13 residues. CDR3 sequence: CASSLPVNYGYTF. Here the CDR3 DNA reads TGTGCCAGCAGTTTACCGGTTAACTATGGCTACACCTTC.

The V and J genes are TRBV19 and TRBJ2-3; no reliable D call. CDR3 length: 14 residues. Germline V gene data show CDR1 as LNHDA and CDR2 as SQIVND (reference sequence). The V gene lost 3 bases and the J gene lost 4 bases, with 11 bases spanning the gap. This CDR3 is CASSIKNRADTQYF. CDR3 nucleotides: TGTGCCAGTAGTATTAAGAACAGAGCAGATACGCAGTATTTT.

This clone was seen only a few times. The CDR3 nucleotides read TGTGCCAGCAGTTCAGGGTCAGGAAACACCATATATTTT. Amino acid sequence: CASSSGSGNTIYF. The chain recombines TRBV28 with TRBJ1-3; tentatively, D is TRBD1 (5 bases). V was shortened by 4 bases and J by 4 bases, with 8 bases between the two germline ends. The CDR3 contains 13 residues. Germline V lookup: CDR1 MDHEN, CDR2 SYDVKM. Combining the CDR3 with reference TRBV28 and TRBJ1-3 gives the whole variable domain DVKVTQSSRYLVKRTGEKVFLECVQDMDHENMFWYRQDPGLGLRLIYFSYDVKMKEKGDIPEGYSVSREKKERFSLILESASTNQTSMYLCASSSGSGNTIYFGEGSWLTVV.

The chain uses TRBV6-5 and TRBJ2-7; D remains ambiguous. Germline CDR1 is MNHEY and CDR2 is SVGAGI. There are 13 residues in the CDR3. V shed 6 bases and J shed 1 base, with 10 bases lying between them. CDR3 loop: CASSLAGSYEQYF. The CDR3 nucleotides are TGTGCCAGCAGCCTTGCAGGATCCTACGAGCAGTACTTC.

This chain uses TRBV28 with TRBJ2-5, with D perhaps TRBD2 (7 bases). The V end lost 5 bases, the J end lost 4 bases, and 17 bases lay between the germline ends. CDR3 length: 15 residues. Germline values: CDR1 MDHEN, CDR2 SYDVKM. DNA for the CDR3: TGTGCCAGCAGTATCCCCCAAAGGGGGGGAGAGACCCAGTACTTC. Translation: CASSIPQRGGETQYF.

This chain uses TRBV5-1 with TRBJ1-4; 9 bases match TRBD1. This CDR3 region has 17 residues. V gave up 0 bases and J gave up 1 base; unmatched junction bases: 4. The germline V gene has CDR1 SGHRS and CDR2 YFSETQ. Written as DNA, the CDR3 is TGCGCCAGCAGCTTGGACTCGACAGGGGGAACTAATGAAAAACTGTTTTTT. It encodes CASSLDSTGGTNEKLFF.

The chain joins TRBV19 to TRBJ1-5; weak D call: TRBD1 (6 bases). Trimming removed 5 bases at V and 5 bases at J, with 13 bases between. Germline V gene data show CDR1 as LNHDA and CDR2 as SQIVND (reference sequence). This CDR3 has 14 residues. Here the CDR3 reads CASSRGGVDQPQHF. Written as DNA, the CDR3 is TGTGCCAGTAGTCGCGGGGGCGTGGATCAGCCCCAGCATTTT.

This chain connects TRBV19 to TRBJ1-1; tentatively, D is TRBD1 (5 bases). Germline V gene data show CDR1 as LNHDA and CDR2 as SQIVND (reference sequence). Trimming took 7 bases from V and 4 from J, leaving 13 bases between them. The CDR3 is made up of 13 amino acids. The CDR3 DNA follows: TGTGCCAGTATGGATTGGGGCGCCACTGAAGCTTTCTTT. Translating gives CASMDWGATEAFF.

The CDR3 DNA reads as TGTGCCAGCAGTCCTGGAGTAGCGGAGGTCCAATCCTACGAGCAGTACTTC. Amino acids: CASSPGVAEVQSYEQYF. The chain is built from TRBV28 and TRBJ2-7; TRBD2 is a possible D gene (6 bases). The V gene's germline CDR1 is MDHEN and CDR2 SYDVKM. Trimming left V 5 bases short and J 1 base short, with 21 bases between. The CDR3 has 17 amino acids.

The J gene is TRBJ2-2, the V gene TRBV9; tentatively, D is TRBD1 (6 bases). V lost 3 bases and J lost 0, with 18 bases in between. The CDR3 has 18 amino acids. Germline values: CDR1 SGDLS, CDR2 YYNGEE. The CDR3 sequence: CASSADRRTVANTGELFF. The CDR3 DNA reads TGTGCCAGCAGCGCAGACAGGCGTACCGTCGCGAACACCGGGGAGCTGTTTTTT.

This clone came up a few times. In nucleotides, the CDR3 is TGTGCCAGCTCGGACAGGGTCGCGAACACCGGGGAGCTGTTTTTT. The encoded protein is CASSDRVANTGELFF. The rearrangement joins TRBV25-1 to TRBJ2-2, with 8 bases identical to TRBD1. This CDR3 is built from 15 residues. CDR1 and CDR2 from the germline V gene are MGHDK and SYGVNS. Trimming at V came to 8 bases and at J to 0 bases, leaving 5 bases not matched to a gene.

This clone has a handful of counts. This sequence joins TRBV5-4 and TRBJ2-7, with 8 bases lining up with TRBD1. The CDR3 extends over 15 amino acids. V trimming: 4 bases; J trimming: 9 bases; junction bases outside the gene matches: 15. Germline CDR1 and CDR2: SGHNT and YYREEE (reference sequence). The DNA of the CDR3 is TGTGCCAGCAGCGCCGGGTCGAGACAGGGGAGCGGGCAGTACTTC. Translating gives CASSAGSRQGSGQYF.

V is TRBV5-1 and J is TRBJ2-3; D may be TRBD2 (5 bases). There are 14 residues in the CDR3. Germline CDR1 and CDR2: SGHRS and YFSETQ. With 2 bases removed from V and 2 bases from J, the gap between germline ends came to 9 bases. CDR3 bases: TGCGCCAGCAGCTTCGGGGTAGCCACAGATACGCAGTATTTT. It encodes CASSFGVATDTQYF. The variable domain in full, with the rest retrieved from reference TRBV5-1 and TRBJ2-3, is KAGVTQTPRYLIKTRGQQVTLSCSPISGHRSVSWYQQTPGQGLQFLFEYFSETQRNKGNFPGRFSGRQFSNSRSEMNVSTLELGDSALYLCASSFGVATDTQYFGPGTRLTVL.

This clone was seen more than once but under ten times. The chain couples TRBV5-6 to TRBJ2-5; possibly TRBD1 for D (6 bases). The V gene lost 3 bases and the J gene lost 2 bases, with 11 bases spanning the gap. Germline CDR1 reads SGHDT; CDR2 reads YYEEEE. The CDR3 length is 14 residues. The CDR3 DNA reads as TGTGCCAGCAGCTCCGACAGGATACAAGAGACCCAGTACTTC. Amino acid sequence: CASSSDRIQETQYF.

This sequence joins TRBV9 and TRBJ2-3; 7 bases line up with TRBD2. This CDR3 has 16 amino acids. V was pared by 1 base and J by 0 bases, with 5 bases of the junction left unmatched. Germline assignment: CDR1 SGDLS and CDR2 YYNGEE. This CDR3 reads CASSVLGGSSTDTQYF. The CDR3 nucleotides read TGTGCCAGCAGCGTACTCGGCGGGAGTAGCACAGATACGCAGTATTTT.